This T cell receptor beta chain is from a study of response to subunit inactivated influenza vaccine (dated by TCRdb to between 2018 and 2020). Context from the whole study: Deep quantitative T cell receptor repertoire profiling was used in the study to track responses to a trivalent subunit inactivated influenza vaccine.

Libraries were constructed by RT-PCR. Sequencing instrument: Illumina HiSeq 2500. Starting from the raw public reads, TCRdb applied fastp trimming at Q25, assembled clones with MiXCR and retained in-frame beta chains. Records with the same CDR3 protein are collapsed into one entry carrying the most frequent genes and DNA. Here the sample has roughly 520,000 distinct CDR3 sequences; roughly 25% occur a single time. Approximately 1.9% of the sample comes from the top ten. General conclusions and limits of the study: According to the authors, only a limited number of new T cells may be recruited by each seasonal influenza vaccination.

Reading from cysteine to phenylalanine, the CDR3 counts 15 amino acids. The retained sequence is limited to the CDR3, 45 bases, with the frame set at the first base. The V end gives up 2 bases and the J end 4 bases, leaving 6 bases in the junction not matched to a gene. The germline V gene encodes CDR1 SGHDT and CDR2 YYEEEE. About this clonotype: Which antigen it targets is not known. No much larger clone exists at a distance of one base, and base qualities are not known.

This TCR was sampled from a man aged 50-59 years who received an inactivated influenza vaccine. Donor details come from another sample of the same person, matched by shared clones. The sequencing used CD4+ T cells sorted from PBMCs, collected approximately 5 days after vaccination. The chain uses TRBV5-6 and TRBJ2-1; the junction holds 7 bases that match TRBD2. The CDR3 region has the sequence CASSFSSGEYNEQFF. The bases read TGTGCCAGCAGCTTCTCAAGCGGGGAGTACAATGAGCAGTTCTTC.